This is a list of T cell receptor beta chains from one sample in a study of T cell repertoires in cytomegalovirus infection. TCRdb called the reads again in MiXCR, with one record for every CDR3 protein. The sample shows about 260,000 distinct CDR3 sequences, around 13% of them seen only once. The source material was PBMCs. Receptor source: a human donor in good health (CMV status not recorded). Some clones in this sample may be carry-over from other donors' samples. CDR3s include the opening cysteine and the closing phenylalanine or tryptophan. D genes are given only for firm matches. Part of the rows lack a size; the others show once, few, many or a class for expanded clones.

many	TRBV7-8	-	TRBJ2-5	TGTGCCAGCACTGGACAGCCGCAAGAGACCCAGTACTTC	CASTGQPQETQYF
few	TRBV18	-	TRBJ2-3	TGTGCCAGCTCACCCATATGGGACGACACAGATACGCAGTATTTT	CASSPIWDDTDTQYF
many	TRBV7-2	-	TRBJ2-7	TGTGCCAGCAGCTTAATCGTAAGGCCCCCCGAGCAGTACTTC	CASSLIVRPPEQYF
-	TRBV6-6	TRBD1	TRBJ2-7	TGTGCCAGCAGTCCACGGGACAGGGGGACCTACGAGCAGTACTTC	CASSPRDRGTYEQYF
-	TRBV20-1	-	TRBJ2-2	TGCAGTGCTAGTAGGAGGTCCAGGGCTAACACCGGGGAGCTGTTTTTT	CSASRRSRANTGELFF
-	TRBV6-2/TRBV6-3	-	TRBJ2-1	TGTGCCAGCGTTCGGAGCTCCTACAATGAGCAGTTCTTC	CASVRSSYNEQFF
many	TRBV7-6	TRBD1	TRBJ1-2	TGTGCCAGCAGTTTACGACAGGGACAGGGCTCTTACGGCTACACCTTC	CASSLRQGQGSYGYTF
-	TRBV10-3	TRBD2	TRBJ2-3	TGTGCCATCAGTGTGGGCGGGAGTACAGATACGCAGTATTTT	CAISVGGSTDTQYF
many	TRBV28	TRBD1	TRBJ1-2	TGTGCCAGCAGGTTCCGGGACAGGGAACACTATGGCTACACCTTC	CASRFRDREHYGYTF
-	TRBV12-3/TRBV12-4	-	TRBJ1-5	TGTGCCAGCAGCCACACGACGGGCAATCAGCCCCAGCATTTT	CASSHTTGNQPQHF
many	TRBV7-8	-	TRBJ1-2	TGTGCCAGCAGCTTAGAAGGGAGCGTTCTCGGGCCGAATGGCTACACCTTC	CASSLEGSVLGPNGYTF
many	TRBV7-2	TRBD2	TRBJ2-1	TGTGCCAGCAGCCCCCTAACGGGGGGTTGGAATGAGCAGTTCTTC	CASSPLTGGWNEQFF
-	TRBV6-1	TRBD2	TRBJ2-3	TGTGCCAGCAGAGACACTAGCGGGAGGGTCACAGATACGCAGTATTTT	CASRDTSGRVTDTQYF
many	TRBV14	-	TRBJ2-3	TGTGCCAGCAGCCAAGATTACCCTACGGGGAAGCCTCGAGGCACAGATACGCAGTATTTT	CASSQDYPTGKPRGTDTQYF
many	TRBV7-9	TRBD1	TRBJ2-7	TGTGCCAGCAGCTTCCGACAGGGGTTGAGCTACGAGCAGTACTTC	CASSFRQGLSYEQYF
-	TRBV12-3/TRBV12-4	TRBD1	TRBJ2-7	TGTGCCAGCCAACCAGGACAGGGCCTTTTCTACGAGCAGTACTTC	CASQPGQGLFYEQYF
few	TRBV29-1	-	TRBJ1-1	TGCAGCGGTTCAACAACTCAGAACACTGAAGCTTTCTTT	CSGSTTQNTEAFF
few	TRBV20-1	-	TRBJ1-4	TGCAGTGCTAGAAGAGGCTCAGGGGACCGATCAGGAAAACTGTTTTTT	CSARRGSGDRSGKLFF